The rows below give T cell receptor beta chains drawn from one sample of a study of shared clonotypes between healthy human individuals. Clones were sequenced by immunoSEQ multiplex PCR, and TCRdb holds only the in-frame ones, with some missing. The repertoire holds roughly 2.5 million clones, with 90% to 95% as singletons. Specimen: naive CD4+ T cells sorted from blood. Receptor source: a man aged 18 to 30 in good health. CDR3s include the opening cysteine and the closing phenylalanine or tryptophan. The D gene is left open where the match is weak. Clone size, where shown, is once, few, many, or a class for clones that have expanded.

j_call d_call v_call clone_size cdr3_nt cdr3_aa
TRBJ2-3 TRBD2 TRBV18 - TGTGCCAGCTCACCGAGACAAACGACTAGCGGGGGCACAGATACGCAGTATTTT CASSPRQTTSGGTDTQYF
TRBJ2-5 - TRBV6-1 - TGTGCCAGCAGGACACATGATCGGAATTGGGAGACCCAGTACTTC CASRTHDRNWETQYF
TRBJ2-5 - TRBV6-1 - TGTGCCAGCAGTGAATGGGAGACCCAGTACTTC CASSEWETQYF
TRBJ1-2 TRBD1 TRBV5-4 - TGTGCCAGCTCGGCGTGGACAGGGATGTTGGACTATGGCTACACCTTC CASSAWTGMLDYGYTF
TRBJ2-7 - TRBV25-1 - TGCGCCAGCAGACCCGGGACCGGCTACGAGCAGTACTTC CASRPGTGYEQYF
TRBJ1-2 - TRBV7-2 - TGTGCCAGCAGCTTGAATCAAGGGACGGGCTATGGCTACACCTTC CASSLNQGTGYGYTF
TRBJ2-2 - TRBV5-1 - TGCGCCAGCAGCTCGGGGCGGCGGAACACCGGGGAGCTGTTTTTT CASSSGRRNTGELFF
TRBJ2-2 - TRBV6-5 - TGTGCCAGCAGTTACTCAGGGAATCGGGAGCTGTTTTTT CASSYSGNRELFF
TRBJ2-3 - TRBV19 - TGTGCCACGGGCTGGGGGCCCACTACTAGCACAGATACGCAGTATTTT CATGWGPTTSTDTQYF
TRBJ2-5 - TRBV27 - TGTGCCAGCAGTTTTTCTGAGGGGGGCGTAGAGACCCAGTACTTC CASSFSEGGVETQYF
TRBJ2-7 - TRBV4-1 - TGCGCCAGCAGCCAAGAGGTAGCGCTGGCCTACGAGCAGTACTTC CASSQEVALAYEQYF
TRBJ1-2 - TRBV28 - TGTGCCAGCAGTTTGGGACATGGCTACACCTTC CASSLGHGYTF
TRBJ2-1 TRBD2 TRBV5-4 few TGTGCCAGCAGCTTGGGTCCCGCGGGAGGGGACAATGAGCAGTTCTTC CASSLGPAGGDNEQFF
TRBJ2-5 - TRBV23-1 - TGCGCCAGCAGCAGGTGGGAGGACAGTCAAGAGACCCAGTACTTC CASSRWEDSQETQYF
TRBJ2-2 - TRBV6-5 - TGTGCCAGCAGTCCCGGGACGGTTAGTTACGGGGAGCTGTTTTTT CASSPGTVSYGELFF
TRBJ2-7 - TRBV18 - TGTGCCAGCTCAGACACTCCAGGGTGGGTTAGCTACGAGCAGTACTTC CASSDTPGWVSYEQYF
TRBJ2-2 TRBD1 TRBV6-1 - TGTGCCAGCAGACAGGGGGAGGCAACCGGGGAGCTGTTTTTT CASRQGEATGELFF
TRBJ2-6 - TRBV19 - TGTGCCACCAAAAAGCCGTCGGGGGCCAACGTCCTGACTTTC CATKKPSGANVLTF
TRBJ1-2 TRBD1 TRBV6-1 - TGTGCCAGCAAGCCCGGGACAGCTAACTATGGCTACACCTTC CASKPGTANYGYTF
TRBJ2-7 TRBD2 TRBV5-4 - TGTGCCAGCAGCTCGGTAGGAGCGGGGGAGAGAGAGCAGTACTTC CASSSVGAGEREQYF
TRBJ1-1 - TRBV11-2 - TGTGCCAGCAGCCTACAGGAGAACACTGAAGCTTTCTTT CASSLQENTEAFF
TRBJ2-7 - TRBV6-6 - TGTGCCAGCAGCCCGCGGGGGCCCGGTGAGCAGTACTTC CASSPRGPGEQYF
TRBJ2-1 - TRBV9 once TGTGCCAGCAGCGTAGGGCAGGGTGCCTACAATGAGCAGTTCTTC CASSVGQGAYNEQFF
TRBJ2-2 TRBD1 TRBV6-5 - TGTGCCAGCAGTGCGACAGGGGGCGACACCGGGGAGCTGTTTTTT CASSATGGDTGELFF
TRBJ1-2 - TRBV5-1 once TGCGCCAGCAGCTTCGGCGACACCACCTTTGGCTACACCTTC CASSFGDTTFGYTF
TRBJ2-3 TRBD2 TRBV19 - TGTGCCAGTAGTGTGACTAGCGGGAGCACAGATACGCAGTATTTT CASSVTSGSTDTQYF
TRBJ2-3 - TRBV6-1 - TGTGCCAGCAGGGTCTACCGCACAGATACGCAGTATTTT CASRVYRTDTQYF
TRBJ1-1 - TRBV28 - TGTGCCAGCAGTTTACGGTTGAACACTGAAGCTTTCTTT CASSLRLNTEAFF
TRBJ1-5 - TRBV4-1 - TGCGCCAGCAGCTCCGAATATGGAGGTCAGCCCCAGCATTTT CASSSEYGGQPQHF
TRBJ2-5 TRBD2 TRBV5-1 - TGCGCCAGCAGCTTGGCCAACGCGGGGGTCCAAGAGACCCAGTACTTC CASSLANAGVQETQYF
TRBJ2-1 - TRBV5-1 - TGCGCCAGCACCTTGAGAAGTGGCTACCCCAATGAGCAGTTCTTC CASTLRSGYPNEQFF
TRBJ2-5 - TRBV2 - TGTGCCAGCAGCGTCCGCAGGGCGGGAATTACTAAGGGGGATACCCAGTACTTC CASSVRRAGITKGDTQYF
TRBJ1-5 - TRBV30 - TGTGCCTGGAGTGTAGTCGGAATACATCAGCCCCAGCATTTT CAWSVVGIHQPQHF
TRBJ1-5 TRBD1 TRBV5-4 - TGTGCACACAACGGTCGGGACAGGAACAATCAGCCCCAGCATTTT CAHNGRDRNNQPQHF
TRBJ1-2 - TRBV5-1 - TGCGCCAGCAGCTTGGCCCCGCAAGCCGCCAATGGCTACACCTTC CASSLAPQAANGYTF
TRBJ2-3 - TRBV7-2 - TGTGCCAGCAGCTTAGCCCCCCTAGGGGATACGCAGTATTTT CASSLAPLGDTQYF
TRBJ1-1 - TRBV6-1 - TGTGCCAGCACCCGGACGGATACTCCTGAAGCTTTCTTT CASTRTDTPEAFF
TRBJ2-2 - TRBV10-3 - TGTGCCATCCGAGTGGGAATAGCAAACACCGGGGAGCTGTTTTTT CAIRVGIANTGELFF
TRBJ1-1 - TRBV2 few TGTGCCACCAAAAGAATGGTGAACACTGAAGCTTTCTTT CATKRMVNTEAFF
TRBJ2-3 - TRBV5-1 - TGCGCCAGCAGCACGAACGCGGGCACAGATACGCAGTATTTT CASSTNAGTDTQYF
TRBJ1-2 - TRBV11-2 - TGTGCCAGCAGCCCTAGGGGGGCGGACTATGGCTACACCTTC CASSPRGADYGYTF